This T cell receptor (beta chain) was sequenced during a study of cytomegalovirus exposure and HLA in healthy donors. Notes on the study in general: Some segments of the V type, notably TRBV6-2 and TRBV6-3, were excluded as indistinguishable. Associated with cytomegalovirus, according to the listing, were about 160 TCR beta chains. An analysis that came later showed most CMV-associated TCR beta chains appearing HLA-restricted. The likely explanation for a cluster of highly shared sequence variants was sequencing artifact.

This clone has only one observation. Antigen unknown. The PCR had 60 Vbeta and 13 Jbeta primers. Sequencing used immunoSEQ multiplex PCR; TCRdb keeps in-frame clones, though not all of them. This table holds about 100,000 clones, approximately 81% found once. V was pared by 6 bases and J by 1 base, with 12 bases between. The V gene's germline CDR1 is MNHNS and CDR2 SASEGT. The CDR3 extends over 14 amino acids. The receptor was derived from a female donor in good health and CMV-seropositive. The V gene is TRBV6-1, the J gene TRBJ1-1; D unclear. The sample comprised PBMCs. The CDR3 loop reads CASREIQANTEAFF. CDR3 DNA sequence: TGTGCCAGCAGAGAGATTCAAGCGAACACTGAAGCTTTCTTT.